The 32 T cell receptor beta chains given below trace back to one sample, sequenced in a study of regulatory T cells in long-lasting Graves disease. Construction of the TCR beta libraries employed iRepertoire HTBI primers in conjunction with Arm-PCR of CDR3 regions. TCRdb fed the multiplex PCR reads into MiXCR, producing one record per CDR3 protein. The table records about 470,000 distinct CDR3 sequences, roughly 21% of them present only once. Described time point: persistent/refractory GD, antithyroid drugs over 5 years with positive TRAb. The TCR library was made from RNA that had been extracted from PBMCs in TRIzol. The sample consisted of peripheral blood mononuclear cells (PBMCs), taken when the disease was refractory, from a patient treated with antithyroid drugs. The receptors were gathered from a female donor with Graves disease.

This clonotype has only a few counts. The chain uses TRBV28 and TRBJ2-2, with 14 bases identical to TRBD2. V lost 5 bases and J lost 4; bases outside the gene matches: 3. This CDR3 spans 16 amino acids. The germline CDR1 and CDR2 sequences are MDHEN and SYDVKM. The DNA for the CDR3 is TGTGCCAGCAGTCGGACTAGCGGGGGGCCCACCGGGGAGCTGTTTTTT. The encoded protein is CASSRTSGGPTGELFF.

The gene calls are TRBV28 and TRBJ1-1, with D uncertain. There are 14 residues in the CDR3. Between the trimmed V and J ends, which lost 3 bases and 0 bases, there was a span of 8 bases. Per germline, CDR1 MDHEN and CDR2 SYDVKM. The CDR3 is CASSFLGVNTEAFF. CDR3 nucleotide sequence: TGTGCCAGCAGTTTTCTCGGGGTGAACACTGAAGCTTTCTTT.

This clonotype was seen only a few times. This sequence joins TRBV2 and TRBJ1-1; 7 nucleotides match TRBD1. The germline gives CDR1 SNHLY, CDR2 FYNNEI. The CDR3 length is 15 residues. The trim removed 6 bases at V and 1 base at J, leaving 8 bases unmatched. CDR3 nucleotide sequence: TGTGCCAGCAGCCCGTGGGACAGTCCGAACACTGAAGCTTTCTTT. This gives the protein CASSPWDSPNTEAFF. The entire variable domain, with the rest obtained from reference TRBV2 and TRBJ1-1, is as follows: EPEVTQTPSHQVTQMGQEVILRCVPISNHLYFYWYRQILGQKVEFLVSFYNNEISEKSEIFDDQFSVERPDGSNFTLKIRSTKLEDSAMYFCASSPWDSPNTEAFFGQGTRLTVV.

Remarks on this clonotype: One junction end disagrees with the germline gene, perhaps due to a read error. The gene calls are TRBV2 and TRBJ1-2; D remains unclear. The germline V gene encodes CDR1 SNHLY and CDR2 FYNNEI. The CDR3 sequence is 13 residues long. CDR3 DNA: TGTGCCAGCGGTGAATCGGCTAACTATGGCTACACCTTC. Translated, it gives CASGESANYGYTF.

This clonotype was detected many times. DNA of the CDR3: TGTGCCAGCAACCGAGGGCCGGTCGCCGGGGAGCTGTTTTTT. This codes for CASNRGPVAGELFF. The rearrangement joins TRBV11-2 to TRBJ2-2; D possibly corresponds to TRBD2 (5 bases). The ends were cut back, 7 bases at V and 6 bases at J, with 15 bases in the middle. The CDR3 spans 14 residues. Germline assignment: CDR1 SGHAT and CDR2 FQNNGV.

The V gene is TRBV5-1, the J gene TRBJ1-5, with 7 bases lining up with TRBD1. Unmatched junction bases numbered 2, after V lost 1 base and J lost 4 bases. The CDR3 is 14 amino acids. Germline V gene lookup returns CDR1 SGHRS and CDR2 YFSETQ. The CDR3 sequence is CASSLSGQNQPQHF. As DNA, the CDR3 is TGCGCCAGCAGCTTGTCGGGACAGAATCAGCCCCAGCATTTT.

This clonotype showed up many times. The chain recombines TRBV28 with TRBJ2-3; 7 bases fit TRBD1. The CDR3 loop spans 15 amino acids. Germline assignment: CDR1 MDHEN and CDR2 SYDVKM. V shed 6 bases and J 5 bases; nucleotides not matched to a gene: 11. The CDR3 is CASSYYRTGQDTQYF. DNA of the CDR3: TGTGCCAGCAGCTACTATAGGACAGGTCAAGATACGCAGTATTTT.

The chain employs TRBV11-2 and TRBJ2-7; D may be TRBD1 (7 bases). This CDR3 comprises 16 residues. The germline V gene encodes CDR1 SGHAT and CDR2 FQNNGV. Trimming pared 4 bases from V and 7 bases from J, leaving 23 bases between. DNA of the CDR3: TGTGCCAGCAGCTCAGGGCAGGGGGGACCCGGGGGTGAGCAGTACTTC. As protein: CASSSGQGGPGGEQYF. Full variable domain (outside the CDR3, taken from reference TRBV11-2 and TRBJ2-7): EAGVAQSPRYKIIEKRQSVAFWCNPISGHATLYWYQQILGQGPKLLIQFQNNGVVDDSQLPKDRFSAERLKGVDSTLKIQPAKLEDSAVYLCASSSGQGGPGGEQYFGPGTRLTVT.

Remarks on this clonotype: At one end the junction does not follow the germline gene, possibly because of a read error. J is TRBJ1-2 and V is TRBV30, with unresolved D. CDR1 is GTSNPN and CDR2 is SVGIG in the germline V gene (reference sequence). The CDR3 is 17 amino acids. This CDR3 is CALSVTYTPPISGGYTF. CDR3 coding DNA: TGTGCCTTGAGTGTAACGTACACCCCCCCTATATCTGGTGGCTACACCTTC.

This clonotype was recorded at least ten times. The chain couples TRBV11-2 to TRBJ1-2; 7 nucleotides match TRBD1. The junction had 5 bases not matched to a gene; V was cut back by 4 bases and J by 3 bases. CDR3 length: 14 residues. The germline V gene has CDR1 SGHAT and CDR2 FQNNGV. CDR3 sequence reads: CASSYAGTDYGYTF. The CDR3 region has the DNA TGTGCCAGCAGCTACGCCGGGACAGACTATGGCTACACCTTC.

This clonotype was observed a few times. This sequence joins TRBV27 and TRBJ2-3, with a tentative D call TRBD2 (6 bases). V was trimmed by 11 bases and J by 2 bases, leaving 11 bases between them. Germline-derived CDR1 and CDR2 are MNHEY and SMNVEV (reference sequence). This CDR3 region has 12 residues. CDR3 sequence (DNA): TGTGCCCGCGGCGGGAACACAGATACGCAGTATTTT. Translated: CARGGNTDTQYF.

This clonotype turned up a few times. The chain has TRBV7-2 and TRBJ2-5, with a tentative D call TRBD1 (6 bases). V lost 2 bases and J 3 bases, leaving 13 bases between the germline ends. The length of the CDR3 is 15 residues. Germline V gene data show CDR1 as SGHTA and CDR2 as FQGNSA. In DNA form, the CDR3 reads TGTGCCAGCAGCTTATCGCCATCAGGGGAAGAGACCCAGTACTTC. Translated: CASSLSPSGEETQYF.

This chain connects TRBV20-1 to TRBJ2-7; 9 bases map to TRBD1. CDR1 and CDR2 from the germline V gene are DFQATT and SNEGSKA (reference sequence). V lost 2 bases to trimming and J lost 6 bases; unmatched junction nucleotides: 5. CDR3 length equals 13 residues. The DNA of the CDR3 is TGCAGTGCTAGAACCGGGACAGGGTCCGAGCAGTACTTC. It specifies CSARTGTGSEQYF.

This clonotype was detected many times. The chain carries TRBV27 and TRBJ1-2; 8 bases match TRBD1. The CDR3 runs 15 residues. Germline V gene data show CDR1 as MNHEY and CDR2 as SMNVEV (reference sequence). V shed 7 bases and J 1 base; nucleotides not matched to a gene: 8. The CDR3 region has the DNA TGTGCCAGCATGAGACAGGGGCACGTTAACTATGGCTACACCTTC. It specifies CASMRQGHVNYGYTF.

In this sample, this clonotype turned up many times. The V call is TRBV5-1, the J call TRBJ1-5; tentatively, D is TRBD1 (6 bases). Per the germline V gene, CDR1 is SGHRS and CDR2 is YFSETQ. CDR3 length: 15 residues. Trimming took 4 bases from V and 0 from J, leaving 11 bases between them. The CDR3 loop reads CASSPGTPSNQPQHF. DNA for the CDR3: TGCGCCAGCAGCCCAGGGACACCTAGCAATCAGCCCCAGCATTTT.

This clonotype occurred many times. V and J are TRBV11-1 and TRBJ2-7, with a possible D match to TRBD1 (6 bases). The CDR3 totals 14 residues. CDR1 is SGHAT and CDR2 is FQDESV in the germline V gene (reference sequence). The germline V and J ends were trimmed by 5 bases and 6 bases, with 17 bases remaining between them. The CDR3 region has the DNA TGTGCCAGCAGCCGACAGGAACAAAGTGGCGAGCAGTACTTC. Translating it yields CASSRQEQSGEQYF.

This clonotype was seen a handful of times. The genes are TRBV28 and TRBJ1-5; D gene uncertain. Germline values: CDR1 MDHEN, CDR2 SYDVKM. The CDR3 length is 14 residues. Trimming cost V 6 bases and J 8 bases, with 17 bases left between them. This CDR3 reads CASSPTVGWEPQHF. CDR3 DNA: TGTGCCAGCAGCCCTACCGTGGGATGGGAGCCCCAGCATTTT.

In its sample, this clonotype was seen many times. V and J are TRBV12-3 or TRBV12-4 and TRBJ2-5; no reliable D call. This CDR3 is built from 15 residues. The V and J ends lost 4 bases and 0 bases respectively, with 12 bases between them. CDR3 protein: CASSSPSGYQETQYF. The CDR3 DNA follows: TGTGCCAGCAGTTCCCCGTCAGGATACCAAGAGACCCAGTACTTC.

CDR3 DNA sequence: TGTGCCAGTAGTATGGGGCGGAATGATCCTGAAGCTTTCTTT. It codes for CASSMGRNDPEAFF. The chain carries TRBV19 and TRBJ1-1; possible D gene TRBD1, 5 bases. CDR1 is LNHDA, CDR2 SQIVND, per germline (reference sequence). Trimming cost V 3 bases and J 6 bases, with 14 bases left between them. This CDR3 spans 14 amino acids.

This clonotype was recorded a few times. The rearrangement uses TRBV27 and TRBJ2-7, with D possibly being TRBD2 (6 bases). This CDR3 region has 13 residues. CDR1 and CDR2 from the germline V gene are MNHEY and SMNVEV (reference sequence). Trimming stripped 2 bases from V and 6 bases from J, with 11 bases between. This chain's CDR3 is CASSLGVAAEQYF. DNA of the CDR3: TGTGCCAGCAGTTTAGGGGTAGCGGCCGAGCAGTACTTC.

This clonotype was found a few times. The J gene is TRBJ2-7, the V gene TRBV29-1; D might be TRBD1 (5 bases). The ends were cut back, 6 bases at V and 3 bases at J, with 15 bases in the middle. The CDR3 has 13 amino acids. CDR1 is SQVTM and CDR2 is ANQGSEA in the germline V gene. The CDR3 DNA sequence: TGCAGCGTCCGCCCAGGCGACAGCTACGAGCAGTACTTC. Translated: CSVRPGDSYEQYF.

This clonotype has only a few counts. This chain joins TRBV25-1 and TRBJ2-7; TRBD1 is a possible D gene (6 bases). V was shortened by 1 base and J by 2 bases, with 12 bases between the two germline ends. Germline V gene lookup returns CDR1 MGHDK and CDR2 SYGVNS. The CDR3 sequence is 15 residues long. CDR3 DNA sequence: TGTGCCAGCAGTGAATCGGTCCAGGGGCCCTACGAGCAGTACTTC. Translated, it gives CASSESVQGPYEQYF.

This clonotype was found many times. The chain couples TRBV15 to TRBJ1-6; D gene uncertain. Per the germline V gene, CDR1 is LNHNV and CDR2 is YYDKDF (reference sequence). Trimming took off 4 bases at V and 4 bases at J, with 8 bases between the two ends. The CDR3 length is 14 residues. The CDR3 DNA follows: TGTGCCACCAGCATCGAACTGTATAATTCACCCCTCCACTTT. It encodes CATSIELYNSPLHF.

This clonotype was seen a handful of times. J is TRBJ1-2 and V is TRBV5-5; no clear D. V lost 0 bases to trimming and J lost 2 bases, with 14 bases between them. Germline values: CDR1 SGHKS, CDR2 YYEKEE (reference sequence). There are 16 residues in the CDR3. The CDR3 DNA sequence: TGTGCCAGCAGCTTGGCCAATTTCGGAGAGAACTATGGCTACACCTTC. This encodes CASSLANFGENYGYTF.

In its sample, this clonotype was seen many times. This chain joins TRBV12-3 or TRBV12-4 and TRBJ1-3, with a tentative D call TRBD1 (5 bases). This CDR3 contains 14 residues. Trimming shortened V by 6 bases and J by 3 bases, and 12 bases separated the two germline ends. For the CDR3, the DNA is TGTGCCAGCAGAATACAGGCGGATGGAAACACCATATATTTT. Translated, it gives CASRIQADGNTIYF.

This clonotype was counted between two and nine times. The junction differs from germline at one of its ends, possibly a read error. J is TRBJ1-1 and V is TRBV5-4; tentatively, D is TRBD1 (6 bases). This CDR3 is built from 17 residues. CDR1 SGHNT and CDR2 YYREEE come from the germline V gene (reference sequence). The CDR3 nucleotides are TGTGCCAGCAGCTTGGGGGGTGTGGGACATGAGAACACGGAAGCTTTCTTT. It encodes CASSLGGVGHENTEAFF.

The rearrangement uses TRBV20-1 and TRBJ2-7; 7 bases map to TRBD1. V lost 3 bases and J lost 0; bases outside the gene matches: 11. This CDR3 contains 16 residues. The germline CDR1 and CDR2 sequences are DFQATT and SNEGSKA (reference sequence). CDR3 sequence: CSASLRDSSPSYEQYF. The CDR3, as DNA: TGCAGTGCTAGTTTACGGGACAGCTCACCCTCCTACGAGCAGTACTTC.

This clonotype was seen repeatedly, ten times or more. The CDR3 region is CATSDPSGPGGSMGGETQYF. CDR3 coding DNA: TGTGCCACCAGTGATCCCTCTGGTCCGGGAGGGAGTATGGGCGGAGAGACCCAGTACTTC. The V and J genes are TRBV24-1 and TRBJ2-5, with 8 bases fitting TRBD2. CDR1 is KGHDR and CDR2 is SFDVKD in the germline V gene. Trimming cost V 3 bases and J 4 bases; bases outside gene matches: 21. The CDR3 loop spans 20 amino acids.

The rearrangement uses TRBV6-2 or TRBV6-3 and TRBJ2-3, with 8 bases fitting TRBD1. The J segment lost 0 bases and the V segment lost 6 bases, leaving 5 bases of the junction unmatched. Germline CDR1 and CDR2: MNHEY and SVGEGT. CDR3 length equals 15 residues. The CDR3 spells CASRARDRSTDTQYF. The CDR3 DNA sequence: TGTGCCAGCAGAGCCAGGGACAGGAGCACAGATACGCAGTATTTT.

The chain is built from TRBV11-2 and TRBJ2-5; D is unclear. The CDR3 loop spans 15 amino acids. V dropped 0 bases and J dropped 5 bases, with 13 bases sitting between them. The germline CDR1 and CDR2 sequences are SGHAT and FQNNGV. DNA of the CDR3: TGTGCCAGCAGCTTAGATATGGCGGTCGGGGAGACCCAGTACTTC. Translated, it gives CASSLDMAVGETQYF.

J is TRBJ2-1 and V is TRBV28, with a tentative D call TRBD2 (7 bases). The germline CDR1 and CDR2 sequences are MDHEN and SYDVKM. V shed 7 bases and J shed 5 bases, with 15 bases lying between them. The CDR3 extends over 14 amino acids. Here the CDR3 reads CASKGGGMNNEQFF. In DNA, the CDR3 is TGTGCCAGCAAAGGGGGGGGCATGAACAATGAGCAGTTCTTC.

This clonotype was detected only a few times. The V call is TRBV4-3, the J call TRBJ1-2; no reliable D call. Germline CDR1 and CDR2: LGHNA and YSLEER. The CDR3 is made up of 14 amino acids. V shed 0 bases and J shed 5 bases, with 10 bases lying between them. The CDR3 nucleotides read TGCGCCAGCAGCCAAGAACGGCGGACGTATGGCTACACCTTC. Translated, it gives CASSQERRTYGYTF.